These 12 T cell receptor beta chains originate from one sample sequenced in a study of cytomegalovirus exposure and HLA in healthy donors. The PCR used 60 Vbeta and 13 Jbeta primers. Method: immunoSEQ multiplex PCR; TCRdb's copy keeps in-frame clones and lacks some. The sample records 150,000 to 250,000 clones, about 80% being singletons. Input material: PBMCs. The receptors stem from a young man in good health and CMV-seronegative.

This clone was recorded once. The V and J genes are TRBV11-2 and TRBJ2-3, with D perhaps matching TRBD1 (6 bases). This CDR3 has 15 residues. The V gene lost 2 bases and the J gene lost 4 bases, with 13 bases spanning the gap. CDR1 and CDR2 (germline): SGHAT, FQNNGV. The chain's CDR3 is CASSLSYRASDTQYF. The CDR3 nucleotides are TGTGCCAGCAGCTTAAGTTACAGGGCGTCAGATACGCAGTATTTT.

The chain has TRBV9 and TRBJ2-5, with a possible D match to TRBD2 (7 bases). This CDR3 comprises 16 residues. Trimming removed 2 bases from V and 3 bases from J, with 17 bases in between. Germline V gene lookup returns CDR1 SGDLS and CDR2 YYNGEE. CDR3 protein: CASSVGGTRTKETQYF. For the CDR3, the DNA is TGTGCCAGCAGCGTGGGGGGGACAAGAACGAAAGAGACCCAGTACTTC.

The gene calls are TRBV4-1 and TRBJ2-1; D possibly corresponds to TRBD2 (5 bases). The CDR3 runs to 18 residues. CDR1 MGHRA and CDR2 YSYEKL come from the germline V gene. Trimming stripped 4 bases from V and 0 bases from J, with 19 bases between. CDR3 sequence: CASSLIFGRESSYNEQFF. CDR3 coding DNA: TGCGCCAGCAGCCTCATCTTCGGCCGGGAAAGCTCCTACAATGAGCAGTTCTTC.

The genes are TRBV7-9 and TRBJ2-7, with D possibly being TRBD1 (5 bases). V dropped 4 bases and J dropped 4 bases, with 14 bases sitting between them. The germline CDR1 and CDR2 sequences are SEHNR and FQNEAQ (reference sequence). The CDR3 totals 14 residues. CDR3 loop: CASSSPARAYEQYF. CDR3 coding DNA: TGTGCCAGCAGCTCCCCGGCCAGGGCATACGAGCAGTACTTC.

The chain joins TRBV5-8 to TRBJ1-2; D may be TRBD1 (6 bases). Germline CDR1 SGHTS, CDR2 YDEGEE. This CDR3 comprises 15 residues. The V end lost 4 bases, the J end lost 5 bases, and 18 bases lay between the germline ends. In nucleotides, the CDR3 is TGTGCCAGCAGCCCCCCTACAGGGTCTTGGTATGGCTACACCTTC. Translated: CASSPPTGSWYGYTF.

The rearrangement joins TRBV6-5 to TRBJ2-3; D unresolved. With 6 bases removed from V and 4 bases from J, the gap between germline ends came to 14 bases. The germline gives CDR1 MNHEY, CDR2 SVGAGI. The CDR3 consists of 14 residues. Here the CDR3 reads CASSPSSASDTQYF. The CDR3 nucleotides read TGTGCCAGCAGCCCTTCCAGCGCCTCAGATACGCAGTATTTT.

The chain carries TRBV2 and TRBJ2-3, with 7 bases identical to TRBD1. Germline CDR1 is SNHLY and CDR2 is FYNNEI. This CDR3 has 18 amino acids. The V and J ends lost 5 bases and 9 bases, in that order; junction bases with no gene match: 23. The CDR3: CASSTLFDRATTQVTQYF. DNA for the CDR3: TGTGCCAGCAGTACCCTATTTGACAGGGCTACTACACAGGTAACGCAGTATTTT.

The CDR3 coding sequence is TGTGCCAGCAGTGGGGGGGCAGGGGGCGCCTACGAGCAGTACTTC. It is translated as CASSGGAGGAYEQYF. V is TRBV2 and J is TRBJ2-7; 8 bases are a match to TRBD1. The CDR3 has 15 residues. Per germline, CDR1 SNHLY and CDR2 FYNNEI. V was pared by 4 bases and J by 2 bases, with 7 bases of the junction left unmatched.

In nucleotides, the CDR3 is TGTGCCAGCAGCTTAGAGACGGGAGGGCTGACAGATACGCAGTATTTT. Translating it yields CASSLETGGLTDTQYF. The chain couples TRBV11-3 to TRBJ2-3; 8 bases align to TRBD2. Losses at the gene ends were 0 bases for V and 3 bases for J; bases not matched to a gene: 5. Germline V gene sequence: CDR1 SGHNT, CDR2 YENEEA. The CDR3 has 16 residues.

The chain recombines TRBV23-1 with TRBJ1-1; TRBD1 matches 9 bases. TRBV23-1 is an ORF, with its function uncertain. The V and J ends lost 0 bases and 5 bases, in that order; junction bases with no gene match: 4. CDR3 length: 15 residues. CDR3 loop: CASSQSNRGLTEAFF. CDR3 sequence (DNA): TGCGCCAGCAGTCAATCGAACAGGGGGCTGACTGAAGCTTTCTTT.

The genes are TRBV19 and TRBJ2-1; TRBD1 matches at 10 bases. The germline V gene has CDR1 LNHDA and CDR2 SQIVND (reference sequence). J gave up 10 bases and V 10 bases, and 16 bases lay outside the gene matches. CDR3 length equals 15 residues. Written as DNA, the CDR3 is TGTGCCACCAAATTGACCGGGACAGGGGTAGGGGAGCAGTTCTTC. The encoded protein is CATKLTGTGVGEQFF.

V gene TRBV7-3 combines with J gene TRBJ2-2, with 12 bases fitting TRBD2. This CDR3 contains 17 residues. The germline gives CDR1 SGHTA, CDR2 FQGTGA. V was pared by 4 bases and J by 2 bases, with 5 bases of the junction left unmatched. CDR3 in DNA: TGTGCCAGCAGCTCAACTAGCGGGGGGCTAAACACCGGGGAGCTGTTTTTT. It specifies CASSSTSGGLNTGELFF. The full variable domain, completed using reference TRBV7-3 and TRBJ2-2, is GAGVSQTPSNKVTEKGKYVELRCDPISGHTALYWYRQSLGQGPEFLIYFQGTGAADDSGLPNDRFFAVRPEGSVSTLKIQRTERGDSAVYLCASSSTSGGLNTGELFFGEGSRLTVL.